This is a list of T cell receptor beta chains from one sample in a study of T cell responses to AZD1222 COVID-19 vaccine. Only in-frame clones appear in the TCRdb table, and some are missing; sequencing was by immunoSEQ multiplex PCR. The data show approximately 160,000 clones, 88% seen once. The specimen comprised peripheral blood, sampled on day 0 of AZD1222 vaccination. The receptor set was obtained from an adult in good health. Both conserved end residues are part of each CDR3. Fields, in order: V gene, J gene, D gene, clone size, CDR3 DNA, CDR3 protein. A D gene is named only where the DNA matches it firmly. Clone size, where shown, is once, few, many, or a class for clones that have expanded.

TRBV6-2/TRBV6-3	TRBJ2-2	NA	few	TGTGCCAGCAGTCCCCCTCCAACCGGGGAGCTGTTTTTT	CASSPPPTGELFF
TRBV4-1	TRBJ2-1	NA	NA	TGCGCCAGCAGCCAAACAGCGGGTTACAATGAGCAGTTCTTC	CASSQTAGYNEQFF
TRBV5-1	TRBJ1-2	NA	NA	TGCGCCAGCGGTTCAGGGACTAACTATGGCTACACCTTC	CASGSGTNYGYTF
TRBV30	TRBJ2-1	NA	once	TGTGCCTGGAGTGGTAGGAATGAGCAGTTCTTC	CAWSGRNEQFF
TRBV15	TRBJ2-7	NA	NA	TGTGCCACCAGCGCCGGGGGGGACAGTAACGAGCAGTACTTC	CATSAGGDSNEQYF
TRBV6-5	TRBJ1-6	NA	NA	TGTGCCAGCAGTTACTCCGTGGGAACAGGAGATTCACCCCTCCACTTT	CASSYSVGTGDSPLHF
TRBV19	TRBJ2-1	NA	NA	TGTGCCAGTAGTACCGTAACGGGAGTGCCCGCCAATGAGCAGTTCTTC	CASSTVTGVPANEQFF
TRBV20-1	TRBJ1-5	NA	NA	TGCAGTGCTAGTAGCGGGGGGTCCCCCGATCAGCCCCAGCATTTT	CSASSGGSPDQPQHF
TRBV5-4	TRBJ2-6	NA	NA	TGTGCCAGCAGCCGCCAGGGCTCAGGGGCCAACGTCCTGACTTTC	CASSRQGSGANVLTF
TRBV27	TRBJ2-2	NA	NA	TGTGCCGCACGCCAGGACGCAGCATGGAACACCGGGGAGCTGTTTTTT	CAARQDAAWNTGELFF
TRBV19	TRBJ1-1	TRBD1	once	TGTGCCAGTAGATCTGGCGGGACAGGGATTAGGAGTGAAGCTTTCTTT	CASRSGGTGIRSEAFF
TRBV15	TRBJ2-6	NA	NA	TGTGCCACCAGCGGAGGGCTTATTGCGTCTGGGGCCAACGTCCTGACTTTC	CATSGGLIASGANVLTF
TRBV30	TRBJ1-2	NA	NA	TGTGCCTGGGAGAGCTACTATGGCTACACCTTC	CAWESYYGYTF
TRBV25-1	TRBJ1-6	NA	few	TGTGCCAGCAGTGTAGGTTTTCATGGCAATTCACCCCTCCACTTT	CASSVGFHGNSPLHF
TRBV5-1	TRBJ2-1	TRBD2	NA	TGCGCCAGCAGCCCACTAGCGGGACTTATCAATGAGCAGTTCTTC	CASSPLAGLINEQFF
TRBV7-2	TRBJ2-1	TRBD1	once	TGTGCCAGCAGCTTACGGCAGGGGGCGAGGAATGAGCAGTTCTTC	CASSLRQGARNEQFF
TRBV7-7	TRBJ2-3	NA	NA	TGTGCTAGCAGCTTATCGGTTTTTGATACGCAGTATTTT	CASSLSVFDTQYF
TRBV27	TRBJ2-5	NA	NA	TGTGCCAGCAGTTTAACGGGTTTCCAAGAGACCCAGTACTTC	CASSLTGFQETQYF
TRBV18	TRBJ2-2	NA	NA	TGTGCCAGCTCACCAAAGCCCCGGCTGACCGGGGAGCTGTTTTTT	CASSPKPRLTGELFF
TRBV27	TRBJ1-2	NA	NA	TGTGCCAGCAGCGTCGACGGTCCGTTTGGAGGCTACACCTTC	CASSVDGPFGGYTF
TRBV25-1	TRBJ2-1	NA	NA	TGTGCCAGCAGTGAATATGGGGGGAGTGGAAACAATGAGCAGTTCTTC	CASSEYGGSGNNEQFF
TRBV28	TRBJ1-5	NA	NA	TGTGCCAGCAGTTTTGGGGGTATTCTGAGCAATCAGCCCCAGCATTTT	CASSFGGILSNQPQHF
TRBV2	TRBJ1-4	NA	NA	TGTGCCAGCAAGAAGGGGGGCCTTAATGAAAAACTGTTTTTT	CASKKGGLNEKLFF
TRBV30	TRBJ2-1	NA	NA	TGTGCCTTACCTGGGACTGCCTACAATGAGCAGTTCTTC	CALPGTAYNEQFF
TRBV7-2	TRBJ2-1	TRBD2	NA	TGTGCCAGCACCTCCGGGACTAGCGGGGAAAATGAGCAGTTCTTC	CASTSGTSGENEQFF
TRBV7-9	TRBJ2-6	NA	NA	TGTGCCAGCAGCAGACCAGGGGACTCTGGGGCCAACGTCCTGACTTTC	CASSRPGDSGANVLTF
TRBV9	TRBJ2-3	TRBD1	NA	TGTGCCAGCAGCGCTGGGGACAGGGGTTCGGATACGCAGTATTTT	CASSAGDRGSDTQYF
TRBV18	TRBJ1-1	NA	NA	TGTGCCAGCTCACCACAGGGCGGGGAAGCTTTCTTT	CASSPQGGEAFF
TRBV28	TRBJ1-5	NA	few	TGTGCCAGCAGTCTAGCCGCCGAGAGACGTCCGAATCAGCCCCAGCATTTT	CASSLAAERRPNQPQHF